A selection of T cell receptor beta chains follows, all from one sample in a study of T cells in Graves' hyperthyroidism and ophthalmopathy. In TCRdb, the multiplex PCR reads were re-called with MiXCR into one record per CDR3 protein. This repertoire shows 450,000 to 550,000 distinct CDR3 sequences, roughly 25% found once; its top ten account for 11%. The sample comprised blood. The receptors here all came from a woman aged 25 to 39 with Graves' ophthalmopathy. Each CDR3 is given with its conserved first and last residue. D genes are given only for firm matches. Only part of the rows carry a size: once, few, many, or a class if the clone is expanded.

TRBV13,TRBJ2-5,NA,few,CASSSLTNRLQETQYF,TGTGCCAGCAGCTCACTGACGAACAGACTCCAAGAGACCCAGTACTTC
TRBV6-2/TRBV6-3,TRBJ1-2,TRBD1,many,CASRPTRDRSYGYTF,TGTGCCAGCAGACCAACCCGGGACAGATCCTATGGCTACACCTTC
TRBV19,TRBJ1-5,TRBD1,few,CASSIENRGRRHF,TGTGCCAGTAGTATAGAAAACAGGGGGAGAAGGCATTTT
TRBV2,TRBJ1-4,NA,many,CASSLAGATNEKLFF,TGTGCCAGCAGCCTGGCGGGCGCAACTAATGAAAAACTGTTTTTT
TRBV10-3,TRBJ1-3,NA,few,CAISDRALSGNTIYF,TGTGCCATCAGTGATAGGGCGCTCTCTGGAAACACCATATATTTT
TRBV11-1,TRBJ1-3,NA,NA,CASSDDRSGNTIYF,TGTGCCAGCAGCGATGACAGGTCTGGAAACACCATATATTTT
TRBV6-5,TRBJ1-1,NA,many,CASSYVQTNEAFF,TGTGCCAGCAGTTACGTACAGACGAATGAAGCTTTCTTT
TRBV6-5,TRBJ2-5,NA,many,CASSYGFSTATHQETQYF,TGTGCCAGCAGTTATGGGTTTTCGACAGCGACTCACCAAGAGACCCAGTACTTC
TRBV6-5,TRBJ2-7,TRBD2,NA,CASSYGSVGGPKEQYF,TGTGCCAGCAGTTACGGGTCTGTGGGAGGGCCAAAAGAGCAGTACTTC
TRBV19,TRBJ2-5,NA,many,CASSPRDNQETQYF,TGTGCCAGTAGTCCGCGAGACAACCAAGAGACCCAGTACTTC
TRBV30,TRBJ2-2,NA,NA,CAWEPPDTGELLF,TGTGCCTGGGAGCCACCGGACACCGGGGAGCTGCTTTTT
TRBV27,TRBJ1-5,NA,NA,CASATTDSNQPQHF,TGTGCCAGCGCCACGACAGATTCTAATCAGCCCCAGCATTTT
TRBV9,TRBJ2-5,TRBD2,few,CASSQTSGGAGTQYF,TGTGCCAGCAGCCAGACTAGCGGGGGGGCCGGGACCCAGTACTTC
TRBV12-3/TRBV12-4,TRBJ1-1,NA,NA,CASSFGGMAEAFF,TGTGCCAGCAGTTTTGGGGGTATGGCTGAAGCTTTCTTT
TRBV6-1,TRBJ1-2,TRBD1,many,CASRTTPGQGGYGYTF,TGTGCCAGCAGGACAACGCCGGGACAGGGCGGCTATGGCTACACCTTC
TRBV11-2,TRBJ1-2,TRBD1,NA,CASSLGGTASLYGYTF,TGTGCCAGCAGCTTAGGTGGGACAGCAAGTCTATATGGCTACACCTTC
TRBV15,TRBJ1-5,TRBD1,many,CATSKGQALYQPQHF,TGTGCCACCAGCAAGGGACAGGCCCTATATCAGCCCCAGCATTTT
TRBV28,TRBJ2-2,NA,many,CASTSSQVNTGELFF,TGTGCCAGCACTTCCAGCCAGGTGAACACCGGGGAGCTGTTTTTT
TRBV6-5,TRBJ1-1,NA,many,CASMGGPTEAFF,TGTGCCAGCATGGGTGGGCCCACTGAAGCTTTCTTT
TRBV29-1,TRBJ1-1,NA,NA,CSSRVNTEAFF,TGCAGCTCTAGGGTGAACACTGAAGCTTTCTTT
TRBV6-1,TRBJ1-2,TRBD1,many,CASSGLTGGYGYTF,TGTGCCAGCAGTGGGCTGACAGGGGGCTATGGCTACACCTTC
TRBV12-3/TRBV12-4,TRBJ2-2,TRBD1,few,CAGSRGQGLTGELFF,TGTGCCGGTTCACGGGGACAGGGTCTCACCGGGGAGCTGTTTTTT
TRBV5-1,TRBJ1-5,NA,many,CASSYNTGQPQHF,TGCGCCAGCAGCTATAATACAGGGCAGCCCCAGCATTTT
TRBV6-1,TRBJ2-7,NA,NA,CASSEVSSPYEQYF,TGTGCCAGCAGTGAAGTTAGTAGCCCATACGAGCAGTACTTC
TRBV9,TRBJ1-1,NA,NA,CASSAFGGMNTEAFF,TGTGCCAGCAGTGCCTTTGGAGGAATGAACACTGAAGCTTTCTTT
TRBV15,TRBJ1-2,TRBD1,NA,CATSVRDRHTYGYTF,TGTGCCACCAGCGTTAGGGACAGACACACCTATGGCTACACCTTC
TRBV7-6,TRBJ2-7,TRBD2,few,CASYGGSHEQYF,TGTGCCTCTTACGGGGGGTCCCACGAGCAGTACTTC
TRBV24-1,TRBJ1-4,TRBD1,NA,CATSVSPQGGRGLGEKLFF,TGTGCCACCAGTGTGTCCCCCCAGGGGGGGAGGGGCTTGGGTGAAAAACTGTTTTTT
TRBV2,TRBJ2-5,NA,many,CASSDRMGETQYF,TGTGCCAGCAGTGACAGGATGGGAGAGACCCAGTACTTC
TRBV4-1,TRBJ2-4,NA,NA,CASSQDHSRQKNIQYF,TGCGCCAGCAGCCAAGATCACAGCCGACAGAAAAACATTCAGTACTTC
TRBV12-3/TRBV12-4,TRBJ2-5,NA,few,CASSTGEDETQYF,TGTGCCAGCAGTACAGGGGAGGACGAGACCCAGTACTTC